Listed below are T cell receptor beta chains from one sample, sequenced in a study of blood T cell repertoires in COVID-19. Using immunoSEQ multiplex PCR, the repertoire was profiled, and TCRdb retains in-frame clones only, with some absent. The sample carries tens of thousands of clones, around nine tenths recorded once. The sequencing input was peripheral blood. These receptors were taken from an older woman with COVID-19, enrolled during active disease. The CDR3 runs from the conserved cysteine through the conserved F or W. Each record gives: CDR3 DNA, CDR3 protein, J gene, D gene, V gene, clone size. D genes are given only for firm matches. The listing skips clone size in some rows; elsewhere it reads once, few, many or a size class.

CDR3 DNA: TGTGCCAGCAGCCCCTTGGACAGGGTTTCCGGAAACACCATATATTTT
CDR3 protein: CASSPLDRVSGNTIYF
J gene: TRBJ1-3
D gene: TRBD1
V gene: TRBV14
clone size: -

CDR3 DNA: TGTGCCAGCAGCCTCGGGACAGGGGGCTTATACGAGCAGTACTTC
CDR3 protein: CASSLGTGGLYEQYF
J gene: TRBJ2-7
D gene: TRBD1
V gene: TRBV7-9
clone size: -

CDR3 DNA: TGTGCCAGCAGCGTAGATACAGGGAAGGGCGAGCAGTACTTC
CDR3 protein: CASSVDTGKGEQYF
J gene: TRBJ2-7
D gene: -
V gene: TRBV9
clone size: -

CDR3 DNA: TGTGCCTGGAGGACAGGGTTTTTAACTTTCTTT
CDR3 protein: CAWRTGFLTFF
J gene: TRBJ1-1
D gene: TRBD1
V gene: TRBV30
clone size: -

CDR3 DNA: TGTGCCAGTAGTATCGACAGGGAAAAGGGCTACACCTTC
CDR3 protein: CASSIDREKGYTF
J gene: TRBJ1-2
D gene: TRBD1
V gene: TRBV19
clone size: -

CDR3 DNA: TGTGCCAGCAGTTTTTCGGCGGGAGCCTACAATGAGCAGTTCTTC
CDR3 protein: CASSFSAGAYNEQFF
J gene: TRBJ2-1
D gene: TRBD2
V gene: TRBV27
clone size: -

CDR3 DNA: TGTGCCAGCAGCCATGGACAGGCCCGCGGCTACACCTTC
CDR3 protein: CASSHGQARGYTF
J gene: TRBJ1-2
D gene: TRBD1
V gene: TRBV3-1/TRBV3-2
clone size: few

CDR3 DNA: TGTGCCAGCAGCTTAAAGGGAGGCTCCTACAATGAGCAGTTCTTC
CDR3 protein: CASSLKGGSYNEQFF
J gene: TRBJ2-1
D gene: -
V gene: TRBV11-3
clone size: -

CDR3 DNA: TGTGCCAGCAGTCGAACCGATCTATCCGGGGAATACGAGCAGTACTTC
CDR3 protein: CASSRTDLSGEYEQYF
J gene: TRBJ2-7
D gene: -
V gene: TRBV7-9
clone size: -

CDR3 DNA: TGTGCCATCGGACTAGCGGGGGCCGGGGAGCTGTTTTTT
CDR3 protein: CAIGLAGAGELFF
J gene: TRBJ2-2
D gene: TRBD2
V gene: TRBV10-3
clone size: -

CDR3 DNA: TGTGCCAGCAGCTGGCTCCTTAACACCGGGGAGCTGTTTTTT
CDR3 protein: CASSWLLNTGELFF
J gene: TRBJ2-2
D gene: -
V gene: TRBV2
clone size: once

CDR3 DNA: TGTGCCAGCAGCTTGGGGGGGTTTGGCACCGGGGAGCTGTTTTTT
CDR3 protein: CASSLGGFGTGELFF
J gene: TRBJ2-2
D gene: TRBD2
V gene: TRBV7-8
clone size: -

CDR3 DNA: TGCAGTGCTAGAGATCTCCGGAGACAGTTCTTC
CDR3 protein: CSARDLRRQFF
J gene: TRBJ2-1
D gene: -
V gene: TRBV20-1
clone size: -